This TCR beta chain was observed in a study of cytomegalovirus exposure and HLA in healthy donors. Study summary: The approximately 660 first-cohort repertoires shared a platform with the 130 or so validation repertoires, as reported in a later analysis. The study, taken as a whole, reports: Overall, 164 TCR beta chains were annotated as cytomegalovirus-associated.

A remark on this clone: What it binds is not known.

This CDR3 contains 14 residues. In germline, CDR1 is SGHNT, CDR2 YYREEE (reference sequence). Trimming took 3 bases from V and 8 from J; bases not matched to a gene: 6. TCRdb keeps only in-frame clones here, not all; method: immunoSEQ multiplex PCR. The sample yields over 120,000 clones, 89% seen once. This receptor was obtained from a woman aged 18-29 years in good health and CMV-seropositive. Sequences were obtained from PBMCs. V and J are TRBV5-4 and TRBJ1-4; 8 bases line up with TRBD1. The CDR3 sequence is CASSWPGQDEKLFF. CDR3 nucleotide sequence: TGTGCCAGCAGCTGGCCGGGACAGGACGAAAAACTGTTTTTT. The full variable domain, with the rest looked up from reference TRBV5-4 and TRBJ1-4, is ETGVTQSPTHLIKTRGQQVTLRCSSQSGHNTVSWYQQALGQGPQFIFQYYREEENGRGNFPPRFSGLQFPNYSSELNVNALELDDSALYLCASSWPGQDEKLFFGSGTQLSVL.